Below, 2 T cell receptor beta chains from the same sample are listed, as sequenced in a study of Ad26.COV2.S vaccination and SARS-CoV-2 variants. Treatment: 15 to 20 received Ad26.COV2.S at low or high dose, single or two shots; five or six received placebo; per-sample allocation not given. Sampling occurred on day 63 after the first vaccine or placebo injection. The data were produced by immunoSEQ multiplex PCR, yet TCRdb's version contains in-frame clones alone and is incomplete. The sample lists under 500,000 clones; 80% to 95% were seen once. Material: peripheral blood, obtained in a trial of Ad26.COV2.S vaccine versus placebo. These receptors were obtained from a person between 18 and 60 years old who received the Ad26.COV2.S COVID-19 vaccine or a placebo.

The rearrangement links TRBV27 to TRBJ2-2; the D is unclear. Trimming took off 5 bases at V and 0 bases at J, with 10 bases between the two ends. Germline lookup yields CDR1 MNHEY and CDR2 SMNVEV (reference sequence). This CDR3 has 15 amino acids. The CDR3 DNA reads as TGTGCCAGCAGTCGGACGCCTTCGAACACCGGGGAGCTGTTTTTT. It translates to CASSRTPSNTGELFF.

The chain combines TRBV23-1 with TRBJ2-7; D not resolved. TRBV23-1 carries the ORF label, with uncertain function. CDR3 size: 12 residues. The germline V and J ends were trimmed by 0 bases and 2 bases, with 2 bases remaining between them. The CDR3 sequence is CASSQSPYEQYF. The CDR3 DNA reads as TGCGCCAGCAGTCAATCCCCCTACGAGCAGTACTTC.